This T cell receptor beta chain was retrieved from a study of technical replicates of blood from a handful of donors (dated by TCRdb to between 2016 and 2019). Library preparation employed the immunoSEQ multiplex PCR assay. TCRdb took this table from immuneACCESS and kept in-frame rearrangements with V and J called. Such tables lack part of the clones; where checked against another copy, unresolved V genes explain under half of the gap, and the rest is unexplained. The sample contains 80,000 or so clones, about 81% of them found a single time. The ten biggest clones cover 3% to 4.5% of the sample. Its CDR3 holds 16 amino acids, cysteine through phenylalanine. CDR3 DNA only is kept here, 48 bases in frame from base 1. V is shortened by 2 bases, J by 4 bases, and the region joining them spans 14 bases. CDR1 and CDR2 are drawn from the germline V gene: KGHSH, LQKENI. Remarks on this clone: The antigen it recognizes is unknown. No base quality values were provided; no much bigger clone lies one nucleotide off.

This chain joins TRBV18 to TRBJ2-2, with the D gene uncertain. Sequencing was done on a sample of PBMCs. The clonotype comes from a human donor in good health. Some clones in this sample may be carry-over from other donors' samples. The DNA is as follows: TGTGCCAGCTCACCAGGCGCCTCTAGTAGCACCGGGGAGCTGTTTTTT. This codes for CASSPGASSSTGELFF. Joined to the reference TRBV18 and TRBJ2-2 proteins, this CDR3 gives the full variable domain: NAGVMQNPRHLVRRRGQEARLRCSPMKGHSHVYWYRQLPEEGLKFMVYLQKENIIDESGMPKERFSAEFPKEGPSILRIQQVVRGDSAAYFCASSPGASSSTGELFFGEGSRLTVL.